These 20 T cell receptor beta chains were sequenced from one sample in a study of blood T cell repertoires in COVID-19. Sequenced by immunoSEQ multiplex PCR; TCRdb stores in-frame clones only, minus some. The sample records some 30,000 clones, roughly 85% being singletons. Sequenced sample: peripheral blood. These receptors came from a man aged 60 to 69 with active COVID-19.

The chain recombines TRBV7-2 with TRBJ1-5; D not resolved. The V gene lost 4 bases and the J gene lost 3 bases, with 13 bases spanning the gap. The CDR3 totals 15 residues. Germline V gene data show CDR1 as SGHTA and CDR2 as FQGNSA. CDR3 loop: CASSSEYSSNQPQHF. The CDR3, as DNA: TGTGCCAGCAGCTCTGAGTACAGCTCCAATCAGCCCCAGCATTTT.

This clone has a handful of counts. The genes are TRBV13 and TRBJ2-7, with D uncertain. The V and J ends lost 2 bases and 4 bases respectively, with 3 bases between them. The CDR3 is made up of 11 amino acids. Germline values: CDR1 PRHDT, CDR2 FYEKMQ (reference sequence). CDR3 nucleotides: TGTGCCAGCAGCTTATCTTACGAGCAGTACTTC. It translates to CASSLSYEQYF.

This clone is a singleton in its sample. The chain uses TRBV5-1 and TRBJ1-4, with 8 bases that match TRBD1. The junction had 1 base not matched to a gene; V was cut back by 0 bases and J by 6 bases. Per the germline V gene, CDR1 is SGHRS and CDR2 is YFSETQ. This CDR3 contains 14 residues. CDR3 DNA: TGCGCCAGCAGCTTGGAACAGGGGGATGAAAAACTGTTTTTT. Translating gives CASSLEQGDEKLFF.

The V gene is TRBV18, the J gene TRBJ1-5; TRBD1 is a possible D gene (5 bases). Germline loops: CDR1 KGHSH, CDR2 LQKENI. V lost 3 bases, J lost 7 bases, and 13 bases lay in between. The CDR3 is 14 amino acids. CDR3 protein: CASSPGQAYQPQHF. For the CDR3, the DNA is TGTGCCAGCTCACCGGGGCAGGCCTACCAGCCCCAGCATTTT.

This rearrangement joins TRBV28 to TRBJ2-3, with 11 bases aligning to TRBD2. From germline, CDR1 is MDHEN and CDR2 SYDVKM. After removal of 6 bases from V and 0 bases from J, the junction contained 11 bases not matched to a gene. This CDR3 region has 18 residues. CDR3 residues: CASSSGLAGQTSTDTQYF. The CDR3 region has the DNA TGTGCCAGCAGCTCCGGACTAGCGGGCCAGACTAGCACAGATACGCAGTATTTT.

The rearrangement joins TRBV5-1 to TRBJ1-2, with 11 bases that match TRBD1. CDR1 SGHRS and CDR2 YFSETQ come from the germline V gene. J was trimmed by 4 bases and V by 4 bases; bases with no gene match: 9. The CDR3 has 16 residues. For the CDR3, the DNA is TGCGCCAGCAGCGATCCCGGACAGGGGGCCTCCTATGGCTACACCTTC. It encodes CASSDPGQGASYGYTF.

The V call is TRBV19, the J call TRBJ2-2; 8 positions agree with TRBD1. CDR1 and CDR2 from the germline V gene are LNHDA and SQIVND (reference sequence). The CDR3 has 15 amino acids. The V gene end was trimmed by 5 bases and the J gene end by 7 bases; junction bases not matched to a gene: 9. CDR3 bases: TGTGCCAGTAGTCACCCGGACAGGGCGTTCGGGGAGCTGTTTTTT. Its protein product is CASSHPDRAFGELFF.

The CDR3 region is CASSVVGTSGETQYF. CDR3 coding DNA: TGTGCCAGCAGCGTAGTGGGGACTAGCGGAGAGACCCAGTACTTC. The chain couples TRBV9 to TRBJ2-5; 11 bases are shared with TRBD2. The germline gives CDR1 SGDLS, CDR2 YYNGEE. This CDR3 comprises 15 residues. Trimming removed 0 bases from V and 4 bases from J; junction bases left unmatched: 2.

The chain employs TRBV5-4 and TRBJ2-3, with D possibly matching TRBD2 (6 bases). The CDR3 has 15 amino acids. Germline V CDR1 and CDR2: SGHNT, YYREEE (reference sequence). Trimming shortened V by 5 bases and J by 0 bases, and 13 bases separated the two germline ends. The CDR3 loop is CASRAGTSSTDTQYF. Written as DNA, the CDR3 is TGTGCCAGCAGGGCCGGGACTTCTAGCACAGATACGCAGTATTTT.

In its sample, this clone was seen a few times. The V and J genes are TRBV9 and TRBJ1-6, with TRBD1 matching 12 bases. The CDR3 totals 16 residues. V shed 3 bases and J 9 bases; nucleotides not matched to a gene: 7. Germline V lookup: CDR1 SGDLS, CDR2 YYNGEE. In nucleotides, the CDR3 is TGTGCCAGCAGCGGGAGGGACAGGGGGCTGTCTTCACCCCTCCACTTT. Its protein product is CASSGRDRGLSSPLHF. Full variable domain (rest looked up from reference TRBV9 and TRBJ1-6): DSGVTQTPKHLITATGQRVTLRCSPRSGDLSVYWYQQSLDQGLQFLIQYYNGEERAKGNILERFSAQQFPDLHSELNLSSLELGDSALYFCASSGRDRGLSSPLHFGNGTRLTVT.

The chain links TRBV14 to TRBJ1-1; no clear D gene. From germline, CDR1 is SGHDN and CDR2 FVKESK. V shed 3 bases and J shed 0 bases, with 5 bases lying between them. The length of the CDR3 is 13 residues. Here the CDR3 DNA reads TGTGCCAGCAGCCACAACATGAACACTGAAGCTTTCTTT. This translates into CASSHNMNTEAFF.

This clone was recorded once. The V call is TRBV5-5, the J call TRBJ2-3, with a possible D match to TRBD2 (6 bases). The CDR3 extends over 14 amino acids. The germline V and J ends were trimmed by 4 bases and 3 bases, with 12 bases remaining between them. Germline V gives CDR1 SGHKS, CDR2 YYEKEE (reference sequence). The CDR3 here is CASSPTRGTDTQYF. The CDR3 DNA is TGTGCCAGCAGCCCGACTAGGGGAACAGATACGCAGTATTTT.

V gene TRBV11-2 combines with J gene TRBJ1-6; tentative D call: TRBD1 (6 bases). This CDR3 spans 14 amino acids. Germline CDR1 and CDR2: SGHAT and FQNNGV. With 1 base removed from V and 7 bases from J, the gap between germline ends came to 8 bases. The CDR3: CASSLVQGNSPLHF. The CDR3 bases are TGTGCCAGCAGCTTAGTTCAGGGGAATTCACCCCTCCACTTT.

The rearrangement joins TRBV28 to TRBJ2-7, with TRBD2 identical over 13 bases. Germline trimming cut 10 bases from V and 4 bases from J; bases unmatched to any gene: 10. CDR1 is MDHEN and CDR2 is SYDVKM in the germline V gene. The CDR3 sequence is 15 residues long. Written as DNA, the CDR3 is TGTGCCAACTCGGCGAGGACTAGCGGGAGATACGAGCAGTACTTC. Its translation: CANSARTSGRYEQYF. Drawing the rest from reference TRBV28 and TRBJ2-7, the complete variable domain is DVKVTQSSRYLVKRTGEKVFLECVQDMDHENMFWYRQDPGLGLRLIYFSYDVKMKEKGDIPEGYSVSREKKERFSLILESASTNQTSMYLCANSARTSGRYEQYFGPGTRLTVT.

This clone has a handful of counts. J is TRBJ1-2 and V is TRBV5-1; a possible D gene is TRBD1 (5 bases). The germline V gene encodes CDR1 SGHRS and CDR2 YFSETQ. This CDR3 is built from 14 residues. V was cut by 3 bases and J by 4 bases, with 13 bases left in between. The chain's CDR3 is CASSSETVSYGYTF. As DNA, the CDR3 is TGCGCCAGCAGCTCAGAGACAGTGAGCTATGGCTACACCTTC.

This rearrangement joins TRBV3-1 (or the pseudogene TRBV3-2) to TRBJ2-3; maybe TRBD1 (5 bases). The CDR3 consists of 16 residues. V lost 0 bases and J lost 6, with 16 bases in between. In germline, CDR1 is LGHDT, CDR2 YNNKEL (reference sequence). The CDR3 region is CASSQEDTPTRDTQYF. CDR3 in DNA: TGTGCCAGCAGCCAAGAGGACACTCCCACCAGGGATACGCAGTATTTT.

The chain joins TRBV29-1 to TRBJ2-1; 7 bases agree with TRBD2. Per germline, CDR1 SQVTM and CDR2 ANQGSEA. V dropped 6 bases and J dropped 5; count of bases not matched to a gene: 19. This CDR3 has 17 residues. The CDR3 spells CSVLGSGMQKPNNEQFF. The DNA of the CDR3 is TGCAGCGTCCTGGGAAGCGGGATGCAAAAACCCAACAATGAGCAGTTCTTC.

The chain links TRBV5-5 to TRBJ2-7, with TRBD2 identical over 8 bases. J was trimmed by 6 bases and V by 4 bases; bases with no gene match: 15. The CDR3 sequence is 16 residues long. Germline V gene data show CDR1 as SGHKS and CDR2 as YYEKEE (reference sequence). For the CDR3, the DNA is TGTGCCAGCAGCCTCCGGTTGGTAGCGGGATCGGGCGAGCAGTACTTC. This sequence encodes CASSLRLVAGSGEQYF.

V and J are TRBV3-1 (or the pseudogene TRBV3-2) and TRBJ1-1, with D possibly being TRBD1 (5 bases). The V end lost 7 bases, the J end lost 1 base, and 16 bases lay between the germline ends. CDR1 LGHDT and CDR2 YNNKEL come from the germline V gene (reference sequence). This CDR3 has 15 residues. CDR3 sequence reads: CASTPGGRGNTEAFF. DNA for the CDR3: TGTGCCAGCACCCCCGGGGGGAGGGGGAACACTGAAGCTTTCTTT.

The chain recombines TRBV5-1 with TRBJ2-7; D is perhaps TRBD1 (6 bases). The CDR3 spans 15 residues. CDR1 SGHRS and CDR2 YFSETQ come from the germline V gene. The V and J ends lost 0 bases and 3 bases respectively, with 13 bases between them. CDR3 loop: CASSLVPGAYYEQYF. As DNA, the CDR3 is TGCGCCAGCAGCTTGGTCCCAGGGGCCTACTACGAGCAGTACTTC.